These T cell receptor beta chains were read from a single sample in a study of blood T cell repertoires in COVID-19. The repertoire was sequenced with immunoSEQ multiplex PCR; TCRdb's copy has only in-frame clones and lacks some. The table has more than 95,000 clones, 80% to 85% seen once. Sequences were obtained from peripheral blood. The receptors derive from a man at least 80 years old with acute or convalescent COVID-19. The CDR3 runs from the conserved cysteine through the conserved F or W. Each record gives: D gene, clone size, J gene, CDR3 length, V gene, CDR3 DNA, CDR3 protein. A D gene is named only where the DNA matches it firmly. Clone sizes are given selectively: once, few, many, or a class where the clone is expanded.

NA | NA | TRBJ1-2 | 14 | TRBV5-1 | TGCGCCAGCAGCTCGACAGCCTCAAACTATGGCTACACCTTC | CASSSTASNYGYTF
TRBD1 | NA | TRBJ2-3 | 18 | TRBV18 | TGTGCCAGCTCACCAGATGGAGGACAGGGGCTCGCGAGAGGTACGCAGTATTTT | CASSPDGGQGLARGTQYF
NA | NA | TRBJ2-1 | 15 | TRBV6-5 | TGTGCCAGCAGTTACTCGTGGGGCGCGTCCAATGAGCAGTTCTTC | CASSYSWGASNEQFF
NA | NA | TRBJ1-2 | 14 | TRBV29-1 | TGCAGCGCAGTCAGGGACACTCCCCCCTATGGCTACACCTTC | CSAVRDTPPYGYTF
TRBD1 | few | TRBJ1-2 | 16 | TRBV6-5 | TGTGCCAGCAGTTATCAACAGGGGGGGCTTAACTATGGCTACACCTTC | CASSYQQGGLNYGYTF
NA | NA | TRBJ1-3 | 12 | TRBV19 | TGTGCCAGTACGAGCTCTGGAAACACCATATATTTT | CASTSSGNTIYF
NA | NA | TRBJ2-5 | 14 | TRBV18 | TGTGCCAGCTCACCCCGGGACTTCCAAGAGACCCAGTACTTC | CASSPRDFQETQYF
TRBD2 | few | TRBJ2-3 | 14 | TRBV6-4 | TGTGCCAGCAGTACTAGCGGGAGATCAGATACGCAGTATTTT | CASSTSGRSDTQYF
NA | NA | TRBJ1-5 | 13 | TRBV30 | TGTGCCTGGAGCGCGGGGGTGTCTCAGCCCCAGCATTTT | CAWSAGVSQPQHF
NA | NA | TRBJ1-1 | 13 | TRBV6-6 | TGTGCCAGCAGTCTAATAATTAACACTGAAGCTTTCTTT | CASSLIINTEAFF
TRBD1 | NA | TRBJ1-5 | 16 | TRBV2 | TGTGCCAGCAGTCGAGAGCGGGACAGGGGAGCTCAGCCCCAGCATTTT | CASSRERDRGAQPQHF
TRBD2 | few | TRBJ2-1 | 16 | TRBV7-2 | TGTGCCAGCAGACTTGCAACTAGCGGGTCCTACAATGAGCAGTTCTTC | CASRLATSGSYNEQFF
NA | NA | TRBJ1-4 | 13 | TRBV28 | TGTGCCAGTTTACAGGGTTCGGATGAAAAACTGTTTTTT | CASLQGSDEKLFF
TRBD1 | NA | TRBJ2-7 | 14 | TRBV7-2 | TGTGCCAGCAGCCAACAGGGGAAGACCTACGAGCAGTACTTC | CASSQQGKTYEQYF
TRBD1 | once | TRBJ1-4 | 15 | TRBV5-1 | TGCGCCAGCAGCTTGGGGGACAGGGGAAATGAAAAACTGTTTTTT | CASSLGDRGNEKLFF
NA | NA | TRBJ2-6 | 16 | TRBV7-9 | TGTGCCAGCAGCTTAAGAAGCGGCTCTGGGGCCAACGTCCTGACTTTC | CASSLRSGSGANVLTF
NA | NA | TRBJ1-3 | 16 | TRBV5-1 | TGCGCCAGCAGCTTGTCTTCAGGGTCCTCTGGAAACACCATATATTTT | CASSLSSGSSGNTIYF
NA | NA | TRBJ1-3 | 13 | TRBV4-3 | TGCGCCAGCAGCCAAGATCGGGGAAACACCATATATTTT | CASSQDRGNTIYF
NA | once | TRBJ2-7 | 13 | TRBV5-1 | TGCGCCAGCAGCACTACCTCCTCCTACGAGCAGTACTTC | CASSTTSSYEQYF
TRBD2 | NA | TRBJ2-3 | 20 | TRBV5-1 | TGCGCCAGCACCCCTAAGCGAAGGACTAGCGGGAGGTGGGACACAGATACGCAGTATTTT | CASTPKRRTSGRWDTDTQYF
NA | NA | TRBJ1-1 | 16 | TRBV19 | TGTGCCAGTAGTGCGTCCACCGGGACATTTAACACTGAAGCTTTCTTT | CASSASTGTFNTEAFF
TRBD1 | NA | TRBJ1-5 | 14 | TRBV10-3 | TGTGCCATCAGCGGACAGGGAAACAATCAGCCCCAGCATTTT | CAISGQGNNQPQHF
NA | few | TRBJ1-1 | 11 | TRBV27 | TGTGCCAGCACCCCTTACACTGAAGCTTTCTTT | CASTPYTEAFF
TRBD2 | once | TRBJ2-1 | 16 | TRBV27 | TGTGCCAGTACCTTCCTAGCGGGAGGAAAACCCAATGAGCAGTTCTTC | CASTFLAGGKPNEQFF
NA | NA | TRBJ1-1 | 13 | TRBV18 | TGTGCCAGTAGTTTAACAGGGAACACTGAAGCTTTCTTT | CASSLTGNTEAFF
TRBD2 | NA | TRBJ2-3 | 15 | TRBV28 | TGTGCCAGCAGAGGAGGTGCGGGAGGCACAGATACGCAGTATTTT | CASRGGAGGTDTQYF
TRBD1 | NA | TRBJ2-1 | 14 | TRBV5-1 | TGCGCCAGCAGCCCAAGACAGGGGGTGGATGAGCAGTTCTTC | CASSPRQGVDEQFF
NA | NA | TRBJ2-7 | 14 | TRBV6-6 | TGTGCCAGCAGAAACGGGGACTTTACCTACGAGCAGTACTTC | CASRNGDFTYEQYF
NA | NA | TRBJ1-3 | 13 | TRBV29-1 | TGCAGCGTTGCCACAGCCTCTGGAAACACCATATATTTT | CSVATASGNTIYF
NA | NA | TRBJ1-1 | 13 | TRBV11-2 | TGTGCCAGCAGCTTAGCAGGGACTACTGAAGCTTTCTTT | CASSLAGTTEAFF
TRBD1 | NA | TRBJ1-2 | 15 | TRBV5-8 | TGTGCCAGCAGCCCGCAACAGGGGGGAAGGTATGGCTACACCTTC | CASSPQQGGRYGYTF
TRBD1 | NA | TRBJ2-7 | 12 | TRBV5-1 | TGCGCCAGCAAGGGACAGGGCTACGAGCAGTACTTC | CASKGQGYEQYF
NA | NA | TRBJ2-2 | 14 | TRBV24-1 | TGTGCCACCAGTGATTTAGACAGGCCCGGGGAGCTGTTTTTT | CATSDLDRPGELFF
TRBD1 | once | TRBJ1-4 | 15 | TRBV28 | TGTGCCAGCAGTTCCGCCGGGACAGGCAATGAAAAACTGTTTTTT | CASSSAGTGNEKLFF
NA | NA | TRBJ2-6 | 18 | TRBV27 | TGTGCCAGCAGAAATAAGACCGTCACTAGCTCTGGGGCCAACGTCCTGACTTTC | CASRNKTVTSSGANVLTF
TRBD2 | NA | TRBJ2-2 | 14 | TRBV28 | TGTGCCACAGGACTAGCGGAAAACACCGGGGAGCTGTTTTTT | CATGLAENTGELFF
NA | NA | TRBJ2-1 | 16 | TRBV11-2 | TGTGCCAGCAGCCTCCAAGCCGGGACTCGGTCCAATGAGCAGTTCTTC | CASSLQAGTRSNEQFF
TRBD1 | NA | TRBJ1-1 | 13 | TRBV6-6 | TGTGCCAGCAGGGGGACAGCGAACACTGAAGCTTTCTTT | CASRGTANTEAFF